One and the same sample provided the 2 T cell receptor beta chains below, sequenced in a study of early T cells in non-severe SARS-CoV-2 infection. From the 5' RACE reads, TCRdb called clonotypes with MiXCR, one entry per CDR3 protein. The data show tens of thousands of distinct CDR3 sequences, less than 8% seen once. The sequenced sample was whole blood, obtained at baseline. All receptors come from an adult who was a healthcare worker with PCR-confirmed SARS-CoV-2 infection or an uninfected control (not recorded which).

This clonotype occurred a few times. The gene calls are TRBV27 and TRBJ2-3, with a possible D match to TRBD2 (6 bases). V gave up 2 bases and J gave up 2 bases, with 23 bases separating them. The CDR3 has 19 residues. Germline V CDR1 and CDR2: MNHEY, SMNVEV (reference sequence). This CDR3 reads CASSLGAPGGYRPTDTQYF. Here the CDR3 DNA reads TGTGCCAGCAGTTTAGGAGCCCCCGGAGGGTACAGGCCCACAGATACGCAGTATTTT.

The genes are TRBV20-1 and TRBJ1-6; possible D gene TRBD1, 6 bases. V lost 6 bases and J 7 bases, leaving 19 bases between the germline ends. The CDR3 sequence is 15 residues long. CDR1 DFQATT and CDR2 SNEGSKA come from the germline V gene (reference sequence). This CDR3 reads CSAPVWRGVNSPLHF. The CDR3 DNA is TGCAGTGCCCCCGTGTGGAGGGGGGTGAATTCACCCCTCCACTTT.